The rows below give T cell receptor beta chains drawn from one sample of a study of chemoradiotherapy in HPV16-positive cancers. Libraries were prepared by immunoSEQ multiplex PCR; TCRdb keeps only in-frame clonotypes and omits some of them. The table has some 11,000 clones, around 87% seen once. This specimen consisted of blood, obtained from a patient who underwent chemoradiotherapy. All receptors come from a human donor with HPV-associated anogenital cancer. Each CDR3 is given with its conserved first and last residue. The D gene is left open where the match is weak. Only some rows state a clone size, as once, few, many or a class for expanded clones.

d_call	clone_size	j_call	v_call	cdr3_length	cdr3_nt	cdr3_aa
TRBD2	few	TRBJ2-3	TRBV5-6	15	TGTGCCAGCCTAAGACTAGCGGGGGGGCAGGATACGCAGTATTTT	CASLRLAGGQDTQYF
NA	NA	TRBJ2-4	TRBV5-1	16	TGCGCCAGCAGCTTAAATGAGGGGATAGCCAAAAACATTCAGTACTTC	CASSLNEGIAKNIQYF
TRBD1	NA	TRBJ1-2	TRBV6-6	13	TGTGCCAGCAGTTCGGGACAGGACTATGGCTACACCTTC	CASSSGQDYGYTF
TRBD1	once	TRBJ2-3	TRBV15	16	TGTGCCACCAGCAGGGGGGGGACAGGGTTTACGGATACGCAGTATTTT	CATSRGGTGFTDTQYF
NA	few	TRBJ2-1	TRBV6-1	11	TGTGCCAGCGAGGAGATTGCTGAGCAGTTCTTC	CASEEIAEQFF
TRBD2	NA	TRBJ2-3	TRBV5-8	17	TGTGCCAGCAGCTTACGTCCGGGGACTAGTGGTTCGGATACGCAGTATTTT	CASSLRPGTSGSDTQYF
NA	NA	TRBJ1-3	TRBV7-7	13	TGTGCCAGCAGCCACGGTCCCGCCGGCACCATATATTTT	CASSHGPAGTIYF
NA	NA	TRBJ1-4	TRBV2	15	TGTGCCAGCACACGAACGGGACTCGGTAATGAAAAACTGTTTTTT	CASTRTGLGNEKLFF
NA	NA	TRBJ1-1	TRBV21-1	17	TGTGCCAGCGGACGTGACAGGGGGCCCCAAATGAACACTGAAGCTTTCTTT	CASGRDRGPQMNTEAFF
NA	NA	TRBJ2-1	TRBV27	15	TGTGCCAGCCGTAGATCCCCTCCTTCCTACAATGAGCAGTTCTTC	CASRRSPPSYNEQFF
TRBD1	NA	TRBJ2-5	TRBV7-8	15	TGTGCCAGCAGCTGGGAACGAACAGGGGAAGAGGCCCAGTACTTC	CASSWERTGEEAQYF
TRBD2	NA	TRBJ2-5	TRBV6-6	14	TGTGCCAGCAGTTACGGGCTAGCGGGAGAGACCCAGTACTTC	CASSYGLAGETQYF
NA	NA	TRBJ1-2	TRBV6-1	14	TGTGCCAGCAGTGAAATTCAGGGGCGCTATGGCTACACCTTC	CASSEIQGRYGYTF
NA	once	TRBJ2-5	TRBV29-1	11	TGCAGCGTGACTGTTTCTCAGACCCAGTACTTC	CSVTVSQTQYF
NA	NA	TRBJ1-1	TRBV27	15	TGTGCCAGCAGTCCCCAGACGACAGGGAACACTGAAGCTTTCTTT	CASSPQTTGNTEAFF
TRBD1	NA	TRBJ1-3	TRBV12-5	14	TGTGCTAGTGGTACCGGGACAGTGGGAAACACCATATATTTT	CASGTGTVGNTIYF
TRBD1	NA	TRBJ1-2	TRBV27	13	TGTGCCAGCAGCCGGGACAGATCGTACGGCTACACCTTC	CASSRDRSYGYTF
NA	NA	TRBJ1-1	TRBV5-1	13	TGCGCCAGCAGCTGGGCGACAGTAAGCGAGGCTTTCTTT	CASSWATVSEAFF
NA	NA	TRBJ2-3	TRBV13	14	TGTGCCAGCAGCTCATCCACTAGCACAGATACGCAGTATTTT	CASSSSTSTDTQYF
NA	NA	TRBJ1-3	TRBV6-1	16	TGTGCCAGCAGTGTAACCAGGGCAGGGACTGGAAACACCATATATTTT	CASSVTRAGTGNTIYF
NA	NA	TRBJ1-5	TRBV6-1	13	TGTGCCAGCAGAAAGATAGGCAATCAGCCCCAGCATTTT	CASRKIGNQPQHF
TRBD1	NA	TRBJ2-2	TRBV27	16	TGTGCCAGCAATACAGGGGGGCCTCAGGGCGCCGGGGAGCTGTTTTTT	CASNTGGPQGAGELFF
NA	once	TRBJ2-3	TRBV5-4	12	TGTGCCAGCAGCTTGCGGACAGATACGCAGTATTTT	CASSLRTDTQYF
NA	NA	TRBJ1-6	TRBV5-6	15	TGTGCCAGCAGCACCTATTACCGAAATAATTCACCCCTCCACTTT	CASSTYYRNNSPLHF
TRBD1	NA	TRBJ2-5	TRBV5-1	15	TGCGCCAGCAGCCAGGACAGGAGTCACCAAGAGACCCAGTACTTC	CASSQDRSHQETQYF
NA	NA	TRBJ1-4	TRBV2	17	TGTGCCAGCAGTGGAGACGGACTATCTTCAACTAATGAAAAACTGTTTTTT	CASSGDGLSSTNEKLFF
TRBD1	once	TRBJ2-5	TRBV7-9	16	TGTGCCAGCAGGCCACGGACAGGGTCCCCCCAAGAGACCCAGTACTTC	CASRPRTGSPQETQYF
NA	NA	TRBJ2-3	TRBV19	14	TGTGCCAGTAGTATAAGGTTCGGCACAGATACGCAGTATTTT	CASSIRFGTDTQYF
NA	NA	TRBJ2-3	TRBV14	14	TGTGCCAGCAGCTTTGGAGGGGCCGGGAATACGCAGTATTTT	CASSFGGAGNTQYF
NA	NA	TRBJ2-2	TRBV11-1	12	TGTGCCAGCAGCTTATTCACCGGGGAGCTGTTTTTT	CASSLFTGELFF
NA	NA	TRBJ2-6	TRBV6-1	15	TGTGCCAGCAGGAACACAGGGACCGGGGCCAACGTCCTGACTTTC	CASRNTGTGANVLTF
NA	NA	TRBJ2-1	TRBV6-1	14	TGTGCCAGCAGTGAAGCATGGACTTACAATGAGCAGTTCTTC	CASSEAWTYNEQFF
TRBD2	NA	TRBJ2-5	TRBV11-2	16	TGTGCCAGCAGCTCAGGGAGCGGGACCCTCCAAGAGACCCAGTACTTC	CASSSGSGTLQETQYF
TRBD1	NA	TRBJ2-7	TRBV5-1	17	TGCGCCAGCAGCTTGGGGTATCAGGACAGGGGTACCTACGAGCAGTACTTC	CASSLGYQDRGTYEQYF
TRBD1	NA	TRBJ1-1	TRBV5-1	14	TGCGCCAGCAGCTTGGGGACAGGGTTATCTGAAGCTTTCTTT	CASSLGTGLSEAFF
TRBD2	NA	TRBJ2-5	TRBV4-1	14	TGCGCCAGCAGCCAAGAATTGGGACTAGGCTCCCAGTACTTC	CASSQELGLGSQYF
NA	NA	TRBJ1-2	TRBV7-9	14	TGTGCCAGCAGCTTAAGGGGGGCGGACTATGGCTACACCTTC	CASSLRGADYGYTF
NA	NA	TRBJ1-1	TRBV19	14	TGTGCCAGTAGTATCGGACAGAAGAACACTGAAGCTTTCTTT	CASSIGQKNTEAFF